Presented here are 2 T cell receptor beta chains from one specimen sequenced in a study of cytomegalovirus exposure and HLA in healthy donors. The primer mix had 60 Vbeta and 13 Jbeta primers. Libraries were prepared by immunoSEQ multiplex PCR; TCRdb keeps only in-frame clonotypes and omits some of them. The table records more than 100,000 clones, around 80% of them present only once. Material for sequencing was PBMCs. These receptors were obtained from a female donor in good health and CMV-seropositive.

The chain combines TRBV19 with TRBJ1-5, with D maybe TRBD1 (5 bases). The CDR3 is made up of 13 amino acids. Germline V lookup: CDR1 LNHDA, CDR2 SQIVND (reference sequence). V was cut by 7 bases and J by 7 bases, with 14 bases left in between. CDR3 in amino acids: CASNGGYDQPQHF. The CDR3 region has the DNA TGTGCCAGTAACGGGGGGTACGACCAGCCCCAGCATTTT.

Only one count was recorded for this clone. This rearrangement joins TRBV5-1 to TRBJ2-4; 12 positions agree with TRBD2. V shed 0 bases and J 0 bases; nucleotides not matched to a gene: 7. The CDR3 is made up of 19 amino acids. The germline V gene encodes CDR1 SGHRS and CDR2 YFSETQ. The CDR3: CASSLVTSGGTLAKNIQYF. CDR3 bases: TGCGCCAGCAGCTTGGTGACTAGCGGGGGTACTCTAGCCAAAAACATTCAGTACTTC.